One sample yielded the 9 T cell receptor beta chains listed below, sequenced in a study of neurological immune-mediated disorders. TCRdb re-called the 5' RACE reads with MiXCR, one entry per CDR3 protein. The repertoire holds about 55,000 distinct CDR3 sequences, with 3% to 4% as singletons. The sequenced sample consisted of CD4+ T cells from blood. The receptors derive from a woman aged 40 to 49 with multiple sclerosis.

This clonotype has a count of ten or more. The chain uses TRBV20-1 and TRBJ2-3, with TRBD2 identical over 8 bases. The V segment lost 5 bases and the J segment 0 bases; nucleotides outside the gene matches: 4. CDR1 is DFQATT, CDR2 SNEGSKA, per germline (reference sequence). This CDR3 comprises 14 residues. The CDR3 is CSADGGGSTDTQYF. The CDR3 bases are TGCAGTGCTGACGGGGGGGGGAGCACAGATACGCAGTATTTT.

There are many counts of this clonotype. The CDR3 region is CASSQTRTGVGNEQFF. The CDR3 DNA follows: TGCGCCAGCAGCCAAACTAGGACAGGGGTCGGTAATGAGCAGTTCTTC. This chain uses TRBV5-1 with TRBJ2-1, with 9 bases fitting TRBD1. J was trimmed by 7 bases and V by 4 bases; bases with no gene match: 12. Germline V gene sequence: CDR1 SGHRS, CDR2 YFSETQ. This CDR3 contains 16 residues.

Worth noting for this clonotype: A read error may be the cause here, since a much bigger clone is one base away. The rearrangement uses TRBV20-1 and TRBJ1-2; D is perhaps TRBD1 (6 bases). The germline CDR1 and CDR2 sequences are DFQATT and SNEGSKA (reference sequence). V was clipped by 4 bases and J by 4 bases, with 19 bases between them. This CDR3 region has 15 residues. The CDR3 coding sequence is TGCAGTGCTAAAGGCCAGTCGGGGGCGGCCTATGGCTACACCTTC. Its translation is CSAKGQSGAAYGYTF.

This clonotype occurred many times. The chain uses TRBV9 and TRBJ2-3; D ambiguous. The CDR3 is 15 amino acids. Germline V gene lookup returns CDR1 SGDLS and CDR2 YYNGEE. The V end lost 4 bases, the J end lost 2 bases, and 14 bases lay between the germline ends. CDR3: CASSPRPLNTDTQYF. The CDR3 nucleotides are TGTGCCAGCAGCCCCCGGCCCCTTAACACAGATACGCAGTATTTT.

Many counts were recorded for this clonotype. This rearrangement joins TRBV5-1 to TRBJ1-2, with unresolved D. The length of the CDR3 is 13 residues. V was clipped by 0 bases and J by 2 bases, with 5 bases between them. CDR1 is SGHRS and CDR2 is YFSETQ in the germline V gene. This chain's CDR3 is CASSLDVNYGYTF. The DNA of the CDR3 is TGCGCCAGCAGCTTGGACGTGAACTATGGCTACACCTTC.

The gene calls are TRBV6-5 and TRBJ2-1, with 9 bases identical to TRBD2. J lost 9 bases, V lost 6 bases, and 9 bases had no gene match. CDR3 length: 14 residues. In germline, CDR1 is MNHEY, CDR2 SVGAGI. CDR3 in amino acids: CASSPGLASVEQFF. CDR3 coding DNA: TGTGCCAGCAGCCCCGGACTAGCGAGTGTTGAGCAGTTCTTC.

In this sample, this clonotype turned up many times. The CDR3 loop reads CASSTTGETLHF. CDR3 nucleotides: TGTGCCAGCAGCACCACAGGGGAGACCCTCCACTTT. The chain carries TRBV14 and TRBJ1-6; the match to TRBD1 covers 7 bases. The CDR3 contains 12 residues. Trimming removed 5 bases from V and 14 bases from J; junction bases left unmatched: 6. The germline V gene encodes CDR1 SGHDN and CDR2 FVKESK. The complete variable domain, with remaining parts taken from reference TRBV14 and TRBJ1-6, reads EAGVTQFPSHSVIEKGQTVTLRCDPISGHDNLYWYRRVMGKEIKFLLHFVKESKQDESGMPNNRFLAERTGGTYSTLKVQPAELEDSGVYFCASSTTGETLHFGNGTRLTVT.

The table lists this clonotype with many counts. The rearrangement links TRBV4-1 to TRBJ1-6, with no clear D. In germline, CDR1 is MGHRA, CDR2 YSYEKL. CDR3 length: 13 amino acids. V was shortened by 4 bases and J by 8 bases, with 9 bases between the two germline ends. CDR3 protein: CASSPAGDSPLHF. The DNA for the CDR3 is TGCGCCAGCAGCCCCGCGGGAGATTCACCCCTCCACTTT.

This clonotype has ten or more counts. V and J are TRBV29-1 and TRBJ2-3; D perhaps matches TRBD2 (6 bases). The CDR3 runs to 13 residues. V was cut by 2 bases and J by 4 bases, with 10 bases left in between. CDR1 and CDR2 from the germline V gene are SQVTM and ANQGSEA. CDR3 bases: TGCAGCGTTGAATCGGGGGTGCCAGATACGCAGTATTTT. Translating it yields CSVESGVPDTQYF.